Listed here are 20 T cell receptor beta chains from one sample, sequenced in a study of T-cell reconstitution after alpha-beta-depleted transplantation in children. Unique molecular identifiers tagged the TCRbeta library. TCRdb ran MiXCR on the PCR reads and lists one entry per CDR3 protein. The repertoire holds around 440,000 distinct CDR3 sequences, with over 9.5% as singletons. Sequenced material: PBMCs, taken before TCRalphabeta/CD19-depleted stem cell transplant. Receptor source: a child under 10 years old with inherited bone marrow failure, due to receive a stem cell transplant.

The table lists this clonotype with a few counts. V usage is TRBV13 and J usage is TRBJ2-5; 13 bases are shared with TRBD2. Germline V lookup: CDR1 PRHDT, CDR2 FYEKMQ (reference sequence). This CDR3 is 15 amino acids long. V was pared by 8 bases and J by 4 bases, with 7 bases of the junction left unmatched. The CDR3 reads CASRELAGGLETQYF. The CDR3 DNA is TGTGCCAGCCGCGAACTAGCGGGAGGGTTAGAGACCCAGTACTTC.

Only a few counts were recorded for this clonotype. The CDR3 bases are TGCAGTGCGTTCAGGTTCATAGACGCTCCAAGCTCCTACGAGCAGTACTTC. Translating it yields CSAFRFIDAPSSYEQYF. V usage is TRBV20-1 and J usage is TRBJ2-7; D not certain. Germline values: CDR1 DFQATT, CDR2 SNEGSKA (reference sequence). This CDR3 has 17 amino acids. V gave up 6 bases and J gave up 0 bases, with 24 bases separating them.

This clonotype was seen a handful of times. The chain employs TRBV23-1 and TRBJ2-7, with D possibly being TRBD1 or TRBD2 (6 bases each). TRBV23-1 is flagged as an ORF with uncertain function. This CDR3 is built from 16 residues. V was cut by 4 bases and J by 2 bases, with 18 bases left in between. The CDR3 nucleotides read TGCGCCAGCAGTCCCCCCCGGGGGCGCGGGGCCTACGAGCAGTACTTC. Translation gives CASSPPRGRGAYEQYF.

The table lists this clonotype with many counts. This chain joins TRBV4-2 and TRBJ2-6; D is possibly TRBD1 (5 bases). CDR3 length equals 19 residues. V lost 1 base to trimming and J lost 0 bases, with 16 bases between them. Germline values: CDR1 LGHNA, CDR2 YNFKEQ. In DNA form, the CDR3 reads TGTGCCAGCAGCCAAGTTTCACAGGCGATAAGCTCTGGGGCCAACGTCCTGACTTTC. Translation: CASSQVSQAISSGANVLTF.

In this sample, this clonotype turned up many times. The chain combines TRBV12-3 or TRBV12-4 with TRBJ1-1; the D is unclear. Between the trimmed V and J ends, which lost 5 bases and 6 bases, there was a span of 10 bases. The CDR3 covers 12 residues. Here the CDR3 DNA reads TGTGCCAGCAGTAGTAATGGGCCTGAAGCTTTCTTT. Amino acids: CASSSNGPEAFF.

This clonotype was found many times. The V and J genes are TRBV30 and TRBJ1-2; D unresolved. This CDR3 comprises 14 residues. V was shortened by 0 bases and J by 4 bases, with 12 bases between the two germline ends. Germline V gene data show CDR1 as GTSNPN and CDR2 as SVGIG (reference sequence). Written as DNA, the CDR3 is TGTGCCTGGAGTGTACTAACTGCTACCTATGGCTACACCTTC. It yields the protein CAWSVLTATYGYTF. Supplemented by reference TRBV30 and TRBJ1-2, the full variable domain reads SQTIHQWPATLVQPVGSPLSLECTVEGTSNPNLYWYRQAAGRGLQLLFYSVGIGQISSEVPQNLSASRPQDRQFILSSKKLLLSDSGFYLCAWSVLTATYGYTFGSGTRLTVV.

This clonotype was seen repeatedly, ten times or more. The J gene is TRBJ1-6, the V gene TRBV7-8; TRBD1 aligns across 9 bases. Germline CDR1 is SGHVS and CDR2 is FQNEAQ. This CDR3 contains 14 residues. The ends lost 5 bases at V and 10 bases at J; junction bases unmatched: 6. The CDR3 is CASSLRDRESPLHF. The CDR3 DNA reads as TGTGCCAGCAGCCTCCGGGACAGGGAATCACCCCTCCACTTT.

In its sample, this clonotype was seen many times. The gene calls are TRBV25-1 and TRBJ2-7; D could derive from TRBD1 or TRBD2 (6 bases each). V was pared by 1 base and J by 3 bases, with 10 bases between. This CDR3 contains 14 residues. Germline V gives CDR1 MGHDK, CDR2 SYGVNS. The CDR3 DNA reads TGTGCCAGCAGTGAATCTGGGGGGCTCTACGAGCAGTACTTC. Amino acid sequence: CASSESGGLYEQYF.

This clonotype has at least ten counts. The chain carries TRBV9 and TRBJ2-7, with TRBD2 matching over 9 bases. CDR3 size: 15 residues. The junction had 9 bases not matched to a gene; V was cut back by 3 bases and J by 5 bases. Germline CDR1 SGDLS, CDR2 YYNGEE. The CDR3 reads CASSALSGRSHEQYF. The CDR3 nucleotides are TGTGCCAGCAGCGCGCTTAGCGGGAGATCCCACGAGCAGTACTTC.

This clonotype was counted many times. The CDR3 region has the DNA TGCGCCAGCAGCCAAGTGGCGCTAGATTCCTACGAGCAGTACTTC. Protein sequence: CASSQVALDSYEQYF. The gene calls are TRBV4-1 and TRBJ2-7; D call uncertain. CDR3 length: 15 amino acids. The ends were cut back, 1 base at V and 1 base at J, with 11 bases in the middle. The germline V gene encodes CDR1 MGHRA and CDR2 YSYEKL.

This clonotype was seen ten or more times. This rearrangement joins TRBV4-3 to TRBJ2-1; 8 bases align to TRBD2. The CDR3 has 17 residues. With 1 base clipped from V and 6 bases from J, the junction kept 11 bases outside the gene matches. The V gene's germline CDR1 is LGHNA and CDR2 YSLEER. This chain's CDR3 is CASSQGVREGRGNEQFF. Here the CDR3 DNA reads TGCGCCAGCAGCCAAGGTGTACGGGAGGGCAGGGGCAATGAGCAGTTCTTC.

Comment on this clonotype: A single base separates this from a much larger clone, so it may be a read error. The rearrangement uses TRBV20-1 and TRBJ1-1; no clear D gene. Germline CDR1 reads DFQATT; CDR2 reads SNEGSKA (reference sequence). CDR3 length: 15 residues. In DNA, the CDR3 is TGCAGTGCTAGACCCCCGGACCTTATGAACGCTGAAGCTTTCTTT. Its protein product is CSARPPDLMNAEAFF.

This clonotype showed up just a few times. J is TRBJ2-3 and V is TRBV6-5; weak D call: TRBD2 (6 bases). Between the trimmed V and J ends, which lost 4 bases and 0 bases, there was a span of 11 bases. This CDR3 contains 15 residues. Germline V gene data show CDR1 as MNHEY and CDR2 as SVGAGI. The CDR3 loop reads CASSSTGTSTDTQYF. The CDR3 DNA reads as TGTGCCAGCAGTTCGACCGGGACTAGCACAGATACGCAGTATTTT.

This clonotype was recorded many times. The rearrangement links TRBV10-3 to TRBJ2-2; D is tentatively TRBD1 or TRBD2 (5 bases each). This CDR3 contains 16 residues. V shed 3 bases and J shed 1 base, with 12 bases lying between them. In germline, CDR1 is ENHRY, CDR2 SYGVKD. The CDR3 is CAISDPGRRNTGELFF. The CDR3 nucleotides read TGTGCCATCAGTGATCCGGGACGCCGGAACACCGGGGAGCTGTTTTTT.

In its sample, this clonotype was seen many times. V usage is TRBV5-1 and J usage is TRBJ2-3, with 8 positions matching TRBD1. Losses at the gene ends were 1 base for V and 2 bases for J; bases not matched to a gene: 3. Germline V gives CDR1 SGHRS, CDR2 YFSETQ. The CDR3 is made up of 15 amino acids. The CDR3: CASSLRQGSTDTQYF. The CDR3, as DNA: TGCGCCAGCAGCTTGCGACAGGGGTCCACAGATACGCAGTATTTT.

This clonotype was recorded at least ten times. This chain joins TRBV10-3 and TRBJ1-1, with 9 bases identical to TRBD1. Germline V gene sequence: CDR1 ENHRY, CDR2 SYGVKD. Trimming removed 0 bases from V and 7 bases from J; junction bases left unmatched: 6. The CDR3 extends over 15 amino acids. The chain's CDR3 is CAISESGQGRDEAFF. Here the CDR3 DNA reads TGTGCCATCAGTGAGTCTGGACAGGGGAGGGATGAAGCTTTCTTT.

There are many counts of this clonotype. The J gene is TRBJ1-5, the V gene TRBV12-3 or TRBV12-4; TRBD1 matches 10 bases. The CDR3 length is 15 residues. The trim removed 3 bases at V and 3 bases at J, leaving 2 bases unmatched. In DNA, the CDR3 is TGTGCCAGCAGTTTGGGACAGGGGCACAATCAGCCCCAGCATTTT. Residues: CASSLGQGHNQPQHF.

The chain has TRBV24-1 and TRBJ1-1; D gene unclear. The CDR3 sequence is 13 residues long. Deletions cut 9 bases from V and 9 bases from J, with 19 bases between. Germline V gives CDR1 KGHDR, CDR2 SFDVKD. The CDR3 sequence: CATQIRNQMKAFF. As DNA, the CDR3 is TGTGCCACCCAGATCAGGAACCAAATGAAAGCTTTCTTT.

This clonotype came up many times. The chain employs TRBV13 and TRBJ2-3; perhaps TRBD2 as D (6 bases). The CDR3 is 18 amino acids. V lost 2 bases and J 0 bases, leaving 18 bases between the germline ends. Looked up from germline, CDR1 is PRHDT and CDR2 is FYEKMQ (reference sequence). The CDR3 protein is CASSLWGLMGTSTDTQYF. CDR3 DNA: TGTGCCAGCAGCTTATGGGGTTTGATGGGGACTAGCACAGATACGCAGTATTTT. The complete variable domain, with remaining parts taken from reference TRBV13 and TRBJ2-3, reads AAGVIQSPRHLIKEKRETATLKCYPIPRHDTVYWYQQGPGQDPQFLISFYEKMQSDKGSIPDRFSAQQFSDYHSELNMSSLELGDSALYFCASSLWGLMGTSTDTQYFGPGTRLTVL.

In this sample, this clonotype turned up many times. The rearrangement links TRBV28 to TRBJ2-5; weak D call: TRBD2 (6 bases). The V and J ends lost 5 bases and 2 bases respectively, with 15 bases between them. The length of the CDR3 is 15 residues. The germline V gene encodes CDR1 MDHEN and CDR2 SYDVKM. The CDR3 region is CASSPEGSWQETQYF. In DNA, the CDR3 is TGTGCCAGCAGTCCGGAGGGGAGTTGGCAAGAGACCCAGTACTTC.